The clone carrying this T cell receptor (beta chain) showed up many times. Its specificity is not known. The record originates from a study of T cell repertoires in cytomegalovirus infection. The overall study: It was recently identified HLA-C-restricted and well-studied HLA-B-restricted CMV epitopes that the study used. CMV infection together with matching HLA type was indicated by public TCR beta signatures. Study-wide findings and caveats: Using cumulative public TCR beta family frequency, the authors identified those who carried CMV together with the relevant HLA. The ex vivo response was dominated by HLA-C-restricted CMV-specific TCR beta clonotypes.

TCRdb called the reads again in MiXCR, with one record for every CDR3 protein. The profile shows 700,000 to 850,000 distinct CDR3 sequences, about 33% of them singletons. The CDR3 has 15 amino acids. Per germline, CDR1 SGHVS and CDR2 FNYEAQ. Trimming left V 2 bases short and J 3 bases short, with 11 bases between. The chain carries TRBV7-6 and TRBJ1-5; D is unclear. The TCR comes from a human donor in good health (CMV status not recorded). Some clones in this sample may be carry-over from other donors' samples. The sample in question was cultured CD8+ T cells from PBMCs, obtained from culture after CMV antigen stimulation. The CDR3 DNA reads TGTGCCAGCAGCTTAAGCACTGGGCCCAATCAGCCCCAGCATTTT. This codes for CASSLSTGPNQPQHF.